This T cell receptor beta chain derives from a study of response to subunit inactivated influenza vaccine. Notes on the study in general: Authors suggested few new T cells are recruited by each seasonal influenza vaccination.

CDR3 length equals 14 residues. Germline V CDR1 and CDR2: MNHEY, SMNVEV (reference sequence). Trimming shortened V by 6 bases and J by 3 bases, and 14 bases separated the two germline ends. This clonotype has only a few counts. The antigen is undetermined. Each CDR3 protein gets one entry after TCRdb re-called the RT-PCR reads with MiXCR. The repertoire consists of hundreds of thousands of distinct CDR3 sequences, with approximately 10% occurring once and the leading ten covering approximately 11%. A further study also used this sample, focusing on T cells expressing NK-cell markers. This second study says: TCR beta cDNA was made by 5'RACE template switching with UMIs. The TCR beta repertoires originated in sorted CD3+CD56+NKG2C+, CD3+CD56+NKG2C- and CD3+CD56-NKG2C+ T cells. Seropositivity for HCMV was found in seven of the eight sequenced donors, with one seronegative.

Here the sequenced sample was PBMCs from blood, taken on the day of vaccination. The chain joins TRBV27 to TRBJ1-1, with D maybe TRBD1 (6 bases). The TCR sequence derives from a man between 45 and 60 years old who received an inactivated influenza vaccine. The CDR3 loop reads CASRPQGKYTEAFF. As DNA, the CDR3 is TGTGCCAGCAGACCCCAGGGGAAGTACACTGAAGCTTTCTTT.